A single sample gave rise to the 10 T cell receptor beta chains below, sequenced in a study of blood T cell repertoires in COVID-19 (dated by TCRdb to the early 2020s). Library prep was done by the immunoSEQ multiplex PCR assay. Sourced from immuneACCESS, this table was stored by TCRdb with only in-frame sequences that have V and J called. A share of the clones is absent; for the studies checked, an unresolved V gene accounts for under half, and the remainder has no known explanation. Within this sample are approximately 170,000 clones, with approximately 85% of them counted one time only. Approximately 7.7% of the sample goes to the ten largest clones. What was sequenced was peripheral blood. The receptors stem from a man aged 40-49 years who had recovered from COVID-19.

This chain uses TRBV2 with TRBJ2-5; no definite D call. Per the germline V gene, CDR1 is SNHLY and CDR2 is FYNNEI. The CDR3 is made up of 13 amino acids. Trimming shortened V by 8 bases and J by 6 bases, and 16 bases separated the two germline ends. The chain's CDR3 is CASPDPSAKTQYF. In nucleotides, the CDR3 is TGTGCCAGCCCCGACCCGAGCGCCAAGACCCAGTACTTC.

The gene calls are TRBV29-1 and TRBJ2-7; tentatively, D is TRBD1 (6 bases). Germline lookup yields CDR1 SQVTM and CDR2 ANQGSEA. The CDR3 totals 13 residues. Trimming took off 8 bases at V and 0 bases at J, with 14 bases between the two ends. The CDR3 reads CSIGQTSSYEQYF. Written as DNA, the CDR3 is TGCAGCATAGGACAGACGAGCTCCTACGAGCAGTACTTC.

The rearrangement uses TRBV4-1 and TRBJ2-1, with 9 bases fitting TRBD2. This CDR3 has 17 amino acids. The V segment lost 7 bases and the J segment 6 bases; nucleotides outside the gene matches: 16. Germline V gene lookup returns CDR1 MGHRA and CDR2 YSYEKL. The CDR3 bases are TGCGCCAGCAATCGGCGGGAGGGCCTGATCGGGGGCAATGAGCAGTTCTTC. Encoded protein: CASNRREGLIGGNEQFF.

The chain joins TRBV6-2 or TRBV6-3 to TRBJ1-5, with D uncertain. CDR1 is MNHEY and CDR2 is SVGEGT in the germline V gene. The CDR3 length is 14 residues. V lost 5 bases and J 5 bases, leaving 13 bases between the germline ends. This CDR3 reads CASSPTTPHQPQHF. The CDR3 DNA reads as TGTGCCAGCAGTCCAACAACCCCGCATCAGCCCCAGCATTTT.

Only a few counts were recorded for this clone. This chain uses TRBV9 with TRBJ1-2; 10 nucleotides match TRBD1. In germline, CDR1 is SGDLS, CDR2 YYNGEE. This CDR3 comprises 19 residues. With V trimmed by 3 bases and J by 0 bases, 14 bases remained unmatched. CDR3 DNA: TGTGCCAGCAGCGAACGACCGGGACAGGGGTTGGGAGCTAACTATGGCTACACCTTC. Translating gives CASSERPGQGLGANYGYTF. The entire variable domain, with the rest obtained from reference TRBV9 and TRBJ1-2, is as follows: DSGVTQTPKHLITATGQRVTLRCSPRSGDLSVYWYQQSLDQGLQFLIQYYNGEERAKGNILERFSAQQFPDLHSELNLSSLELGDSALYFCASSERPGQGLGANYGYTFGSGTRLTVV.

The chain uses TRBV9 and TRBJ2-2, with TRBD2 identical over 14 bases. Germline values: CDR1 SGDLS, CDR2 YYNGEE. The trim removed 3 bases at V and 4 bases at J, leaving 2 bases unmatched. The CDR3 runs 16 residues. DNA of the CDR3: TGTGCCAGCAGCGCGGGACTAGCGGGAGTCACCGGGGAGCTGTTTTTT. Amino acids: CASSAGLAGVTGELFF.

V and J are TRBV7-8 and TRBJ2-1; possibly TRBD2 for D (6 bases). The germline V gene encodes CDR1 SGHVS and CDR2 FQNEAQ. CDR3 length equals 17 residues. Trimming removed 0 bases at V and 4 bases at J, with 16 bases between. DNA of the CDR3: TGTGCCAGCAGCTTAGCGCTGAGGAGGGGAATATACAATGAGCAGTTCTTC. Translation gives CASSLALRRGIYNEQFF.

The rearrangement uses TRBV29-1 and TRBJ2-7, with TRBD1 matching 7 bases. The CDR3 extends over 12 amino acids. V trimming: 7 bases; J trimming: 1 base; junction bases outside the gene matches: 4. In germline, CDR1 is SQVTM, CDR2 ANQGSEA. CDR3 bases: TGCAGCGCCTGGGACAGTTCCTACGAGCAGTACTTC. Encoded protein: CSAWDSSYEQYF.

This clone was seen only a few times. The chain couples TRBV5-6 to TRBJ2-1; TRBD2 aligns across 8 bases. The trim removed 4 bases at V and 5 bases at J, leaving 8 bases unmatched. Looked up from germline, CDR1 is SGHDT and CDR2 is YYEEEE. The CDR3 length is 15 residues. CDR3 in amino acids: CASSMRGALNNEQFF. The CDR3 DNA reads TGTGCCAGCAGCATGCGGGGGGCCTTAAACAATGAGCAGTTCTTC.

V gene TRBV29-1 combines with J gene TRBJ2-7; 7 nucleotides match TRBD2. With 7 bases clipped from V and 3 bases from J, the junction kept 9 bases outside the gene matches. Germline V CDR1 and CDR2: SQVTM, ANQGSEA. The CDR3 runs to 13 residues. CDR3 nucleotide sequence: TGCAGCGCAACTAGCGCGAGTTTCTACGAGCAGTACTTC. Encoded protein: CSATSASFYEQYF.